This entry lists 13 T cell receptor beta chains sequenced from one sample in a study of blood T cells in healthy people across ages. A second roughly 6 to 11 cycle PCR used barcoded and J-beta primers. A single record per CDR3 protein comes from TCRdb applying MiXCR to the 5' RACE reads. The table has more than 650,000 distinct CDR3 sequences, around a fifth seen once. Input material: blood. The receptors come from a man between 65 and 85 years old in good health.

This clonotype was seen more than once but under ten times. This chain links TRBV6-1 with TRBJ2-7; TRBD1 or TRBD2 may be the D gene (5 bases each). Germline CDR1 is MNHNS and CDR2 is SASEGT. V was cut by 8 bases and J by 1 base, with 15 bases left in between. The CDR3 is 14 amino acids. CDR3 sequence reads: CASQQDFYSYEQYV. In DNA form, the CDR3 reads TGTGCCAGCCAACAGGACTTTTATTCCTACGAGCAGTACGTC.

This chain links TRBV6-6 with TRBJ2-7; D call uncertain. The DNA matches TRBJ2-1 better at its end, which makes the J call doubtful. Germline V gives CDR1 MNHNY, CDR2 SVGAGI (reference sequence). The CDR3 runs 14 residues. The CDR3 DNA reads as TGTGCCAGCAGTTACGCCGCCAGAGTGGCTGAGCAGTTCTTC. It translates to CASSYAARVAEQFF.

The V gene is TRBV4-3, the J gene TRBJ2-7, with 9 bases aligning to TRBD1. The closer fit of TRBJ2-5 to the DNA end suggests the J call may be wrong. This CDR3 spans 20 amino acids. Germline CDR1 is LGHNA and CDR2 is YSLEER. CDR3 DNA: TGCGCCAGCAGCCAGGACAGGGGAAGGTTTGTTTCAGGGGGCCAAGAGACCCAGTACTTC. This encodes CASSQDRGRFVSGGQETQYF.

This clonotype was detected once. V gene TRBV25-1 combines with J gene TRBJ1-1; D gene uncertain. Germline V gene data show CDR1 as MGHDK and CDR2 as SYGVNS. V was shortened by 3 bases and J by 7 bases, with 6 bases between the two germline ends. This CDR3 has 11 residues. CDR3: CASSDRSEAFF. The CDR3 bases are TGTGCCAGCAGTGACAGGAGTGAAGCTTTCTTT.

The chain couples TRBV11-2 to TRBJ2-3; D is possibly TRBD1 or TRBD2 (5 bases each). Germline V gene lookup returns CDR1 SGHAT and CDR2 FQNNGV. V was trimmed by 2 bases and J by 1 base, leaving 10 bases between them. The length of the CDR3 is 15 residues. The CDR3 nucleotides read TGTGCCAGCAGCTTACTCGGGGCACGCACAGATACGCAGTATTTT. As protein: CASSLLGARTDTQYF.

The chain uses TRBV20-1 and TRBJ1-2; D remains ambiguous. CDR3 length equals 13 residues. Germline loops: CDR1 DFQATT, CDR2 SNEGSKA (reference sequence). Trimming shortened V by 0 bases and J by 8 bases, and 13 bases separated the two germline ends. In DNA form, the CDR3 reads TGCAGTGCTAGAGAGGAGGCGGAGAGCGGCTACACCTTC. Translation gives CSAREEAESGYTF.

This chain links TRBV28 with TRBJ2-5, with D perhaps matching TRBD1 (5 bases). V was trimmed by 2 bases and J by 5 bases, leaving 15 bases between them. CDR1 is MDHEN and CDR2 is SYDVKM in the germline V gene. CDR3 length equals 15 residues. The CDR3 nucleotides are TGTGCCAGCAGTTTACCGGACACGCCGCGGGAGACCCAGTACTTC. Its translation: CASSLPDTPRETQYF.

The rearrangement links TRBV12-3 or TRBV12-4 to TRBJ2-1; D is perhaps TRBD1 or TRBD2 (5 bases each). V shed 5 bases and J shed 12 bases, with 14 bases lying between them. The CDR3 is made up of 12 amino acids. The CDR3 here is CASSPGERGQFF. The CDR3 DNA reads TGTGCCAGCAGTCCCGGGGAGAGGGGGCAGTTCTTC.

The J gene is TRBJ2-5, the V gene TRBV18; 12 positions agree with TRBD2. The CDR3 runs to 16 residues. CDR1 is KGHSH, CDR2 LQKENI, per germline. V lost 2 bases, J lost 2 bases, and 3 bases stayed unmatched. The CDR3 DNA follows: TGTGCCAGCTCACCATTCGGACTAGCGGGGCAAGAGACCCAGTACTTC. This encodes CASSPFGLAGQETQYF. The complete variable domain, with remaining parts taken from reference TRBV18 and TRBJ2-5, reads NAGVMQNPRHLVRRRGQEARLRCSPMKGHSHVYWYRQLPEEGLKFMVYLQKENIIDESGMPKERFSAEFPKEGPSILRIQQVVRGDSAAYFCASSPFGLAGQETQYFGPGTRLLVL.

The chain uses TRBV29-1 and TRBJ2-2, with 8 bases identical to TRBD1. Germline V gene lookup returns CDR1 SQVTM and CDR2 ANQGSEA. J lost 6 bases, V lost 6 bases, and 3 bases had no gene match. The CDR3 contains 12 residues. CDR3 amino acids: CSVKQGAGELFF. CDR3 coding DNA: TGCAGCGTAAAACAGGGGGCCGGGGAGCTGTTTTTT.

The chain joins TRBV7-2 to TRBJ2-4; no clear D gene. CDR1 is SGHTA and CDR2 is FQGNSA in the germline V gene. V lost 2 bases, J lost 2 bases, and 13 bases lay in between. The CDR3 consists of 16 residues. CDR3 nucleotides: TGTGCCAGCAGCTTACCGTCGGTGTGGACCAAAAACATTCAGTACTTC. Translation: CASSLPSVWTKNIQYF. Variable domain in full (rest from reference TRBV7-2 and TRBJ2-4): GAGVSQSPSNKVTEKGKDVELRCDPISGHTALYWYRQSLGQGLEFLIYFQGNSAPDKSGLPSDRFSAERTGGSVSTLTIQRTQQEDSAVYLCASSLPSVWTKNIQYFGAGTRLSVL.

This chain connects TRBV7-6 to TRBJ1-2, with D possibly matching TRBD1 (6 bases). The V and J ends lost 3 bases and 4 bases respectively, with 9 bases between them. CDR1 and CDR2 (germline): SGHVS, FNYEAQ. CDR3 length: 13 residues. The CDR3 reads CASSLNRAYGYTF. For the CDR3, the DNA is TGTGCCAGCAGCTTGAACAGGGCCTATGGCTACACCTTC. Full variable domain (remainder filled in from reference TRBV7-6 and TRBJ1-2): GAGVSQSPRYKVTKRGQDVALRCDPISGHVSLYWYRQALGQGPEFLTYFNYEAQQDKSGLPNDRFSAERPEGSISTLTIQRTEQRDSAMYRCASSLNRAYGYTFGSGTRLTVV.

This clonotype was counted a few times. The gene calls are TRBV3-1 and TRBJ2-5, with TRBD2 identical over 14 bases. CDR1 is LGHDT and CDR2 is YNNKEL in the germline V gene (reference sequence). CDR3 size: 16 residues. Trimming removed 4 bases from V and 5 bases from J; junction bases left unmatched: 6. CDR3 sequence reads: CASSLRLAGGLETQYF. The CDR3 nucleotides are TGTGCCAGCAGCCTAAGACTAGCGGGAGGGTTGGAGACCCAGTACTTC.